Presented here are 14 T cell receptor beta chains from one specimen sequenced in a study of blood T cell repertoires in COVID-19. Only in-frame clones appear in the TCRdb table, and some are missing; sequencing was by immunoSEQ multiplex PCR. The repertoire holds 200,000 or so clones, with around three quarters as singletons. Material for sequencing was peripheral blood. These TCRs come from a man aged 55 to 70 with active or convalescent COVID-19.

The CDR3 nucleotides read TGTGCCAGCAGTTACGATAAGGGGGCGAACACTGAAGCTTTCTTT. It is translated as CASSYDKGANTEAFF. The chain couples TRBV6-2 or TRBV6-3 to TRBJ1-1, with 7 bases identical to TRBD1. This CDR3 is 15 amino acids long. Unmatched junction bases numbered 4, after V lost 2 bases and J lost 1 base. Germline V gene lookup returns CDR1 MNHEY and CDR2 SVGEGT.

The chain links TRBV5-6 to TRBJ2-7; 7 bases are shared with TRBD2. This CDR3 contains 15 residues. Unmatched junction bases numbered 7, after V lost 2 bases and J lost 2 bases. Germline V gene data show CDR1 as SGHDT and CDR2 as YYEEEE. The CDR3 is CASSFSGFTPYEQYF. CDR3 DNA: TGTGCCAGCAGCTTTAGCGGGTTCACCCCCTACGAGCAGTACTTC. Drawing the rest from reference TRBV5-6 and TRBJ2-7, the complete variable domain is DAGVTQSPTHLIKTRGQQVTLRCSPKSGHDTVSWYQQALGQGPQFIFQYYEEEERQRGNFPDRFSGHQFPNYSSELNVNALLLGDSALYLCASSFSGFTPYEQYFGPGTRLTVT.

The chain joins TRBV28 to TRBJ1-5; 7 nucleotides match TRBD1. CDR1 and CDR2 (germline): MDHEN, SYDVKM. This CDR3 has 16 residues. The V gene end was trimmed by 1 base and the J gene end by 5 bases; junction bases not matched to a gene: 8. CDR3 DNA: TGTGCCAGCAGTTTATCCGGATCAGGGGGGCATCAGCCCCAGCATTTT. Encoded protein: CASSLSGSGGHQPQHF.

V is TRBV7-2 and J is TRBJ2-3; weak D call: TRBD2 (6 bases). The length of the CDR3 is 15 residues. The germline gives CDR1 SGHTA, CDR2 FQGNSA. The germline V and J ends were trimmed by 5 bases and 6 bases, with 18 bases remaining between them. The CDR3 coding sequence is TGTGCCAGCAGCCCAAGCGGCGGTGCGGGGGATACGCAGTATTTT. Its protein product is CASSPSGGAGDTQYF.

J is TRBJ2-7 and V is TRBV18; perhaps TRBD2 as D (6 bases). The V and J ends lost 6 bases and 5 bases respectively, with 11 bases between them. CDR3 length equals 12 residues. Germline CDR1 reads KGHSH; CDR2 reads LQKENI. CDR3 nucleotides: TGTGCCAGCTCCCTCGGGGGAGACGAGCAGTACTTC. Translated: CASSLGGDEQYF.

The chain recombines TRBV5-1 with TRBJ2-5, with 14 bases aligning to TRBD2. The junction had 8 bases not matched to a gene; V was cut back by 0 bases and J by 4 bases. The CDR3 has 18 residues. Germline-derived CDR1 and CDR2 are SGHRS and YFSETQ. The CDR3 is CASSLAPGLAGVGETQYF. The CDR3, as DNA: TGCGCCAGCAGCTTGGCTCCGGGACTAGCGGGAGTTGGAGAGACCCAGTACTTC.

The chain joins TRBV5-1 to TRBJ2-5; D not certain. Germline loops: CDR1 SGHRS, CDR2 YFSETQ. The CDR3 extends over 11 amino acids. V was shortened by 4 bases and J by 2 bases, with 3 bases between the two germline ends. CDR3 in DNA: TGCGCCAGCAGCGTACAAGAGACCCAGTACTTC. Its translation: CASSVQETQYF. The whole variable domain, remainder taken from reference TRBV5-1 and TRBJ2-5, is KAGVTQTPRYLIKTRGQQVTLSCSPISGHRSVSWYQQTPGQGLQFLFEYFSETQRNKGNFPGRFSGRQFSNSRSEMNVSTLELGDSALYLCASSVQETQYFGPGTRLLVL.

Only a few counts were recorded for this clone. The rearrangement joins TRBV5-1 to TRBJ1-6, with 9 bases aligning to TRBD1. CDR1 SGHRS and CDR2 YFSETQ come from the germline V gene. The CDR3 runs to 16 residues. Trimming removed 5 bases from V and 6 bases from J; junction bases left unmatched: 9. CDR3 coding DNA: TGCGCCAGCAGACAACAGGGGGCGGTGGGTAATTCACCCCTCCACTTT. This translates into CASRQQGAVGNSPLHF.

V and J are TRBV5-5 and TRBJ2-5; the D is unclear. V was shortened by 4 bases and J by 1 base, with 14 bases between the two germline ends. This CDR3 is 15 amino acids long. Germline V gene lookup returns CDR1 SGHKS and CDR2 YYEKEE (reference sequence). For the CDR3, the DNA is TGTGCCAGCAGCCTGCTTGGAGCACCCCAAGAGACCCAGTACTTC. Amino acids: CASSLLGAPQETQYF.

This chain links TRBV24-1 with TRBJ2-3; D ambiguous. Between the trimmed V and J ends, which lost 4 bases and 0 bases, there was a span of 4 bases. The CDR3 consists of 13 residues. Germline lookup yields CDR1 KGHDR and CDR2 SFDVKD. CDR3 bases: TGTGCCACCAGTGACCTAAGCACAGATACGCAGTATTTT. The encoded protein is CATSDLSTDTQYF.

DNA for the CDR3: TGTGCCAGCAGCCAAGATATTTACGGGGGGGTTTCCTACGAGCAGTACTTC. As protein: CASSQDIYGGVSYEQYF. The chain recombines TRBV3-1 (or the pseudogene TRBV3-2) with TRBJ2-7; 8 nucleotides align to TRBD2. This CDR3 has 17 residues. The trim removed 0 bases at V and 1 base at J, leaving 8 bases unmatched. Germline-derived CDR1 and CDR2 are LGHDT and YNNKEL (reference sequence).

The chain recombines TRBV5-6 with TRBJ2-1; 15 nucleotides agree with TRBD2. The CDR3 contains 16 residues. Germline CDR1 is SGHDT and CDR2 is YYEEEE. Losses at the gene ends were 3 bases for V and 7 bases for J; bases not matched to a gene: 5. CDR3 region: CASSSVGTSGGNEQFF. The CDR3 bases are TGTGCCAGCAGCTCGGTGGGGACTAGCGGGGGGAATGAGCAGTTCTTC.

There are a few counts of this clone. J is TRBJ2-2 and V is TRBV18; TRBD2 aligns across 8 bases. V was pared by 3 bases and J by 1 base, with 7 bases of the junction left unmatched. The germline V gene encodes CDR1 KGHSH and CDR2 LQKENI. There are 17 residues in the CDR3. For the CDR3, the DNA is TGTGCCAGCTCACCCCGGGGTAGCGGGAAGAACACCGGGGAGCTGTTTTTT. Its translation: CASSPRGSGKNTGELFF.

This chain uses TRBV2 with TRBJ2-7, with 11 positions matching TRBD1. The CDR3 is made up of 17 amino acids. From germline, CDR1 is SNHLY and CDR2 FYNNEI. V lost 10 bases, J lost 1 base, and 15 bases stayed unmatched. CDR3 protein: CATLRDRGSFGSYEQYF. The DNA for the CDR3 is TGTGCCACCCTAAGGGACAGGGGGTCATTCGGATCCTACGAGCAGTACTTC.